The T cell receptor (beta chain) described here comes from a study of blood T cell repertoires in COVID-19 (dated by TCRdb to the early 2020s). In terms of the full investigation: Samples from collaborators originated in the United States, Italy and Spain and spanned both the acute and convalescent phases of COVID-19. HLA class I and class II types, where available, came from metadata supplied by the sample provider rather than from assay-based typing. Nearly every sample came with metadata listing a de-identified subject ID, COVID-19 status, age in years and sex. The prospective study material was composed of cDNA or gDNA derived from T cells, B-cell-depleted T cells, or PBMCs. The samples were drawn from two sources: the first 160 participants of the ongoing ImmuneRACE study, and 1,254 subjects contributed by 6 global collaborators. The repertoires were made available in a free public database intended to serve as a resource for research on the immune response to SARS-CoV-2. The dataset comprised deeply sampled blood TCRbeta repertoires from subjects exposed to, actively infected with, or recovered from COVID-19.

Enrolling through a virtual design, the prospective study's participants ranged in age from roughly 18 to 100 years and lived across 24 United States geographic areas. Cohort assignment in the prospective study relied on participant-reported clinical history from a screening survey and a study questionnaire. Each participant in the prospective study had whole blood, serum and a nasopharyngeal or oropharyngeal swab collected by mobile phlebotomists. Additional blood draws and questionnaires over a roughly two-month period could optionally be provided by prospective study participants. Blood samples from the prospective study were shipped frozen or at room temperature prior to DNA extraction. TCRbeta CDR3 regions were amplified from genomic DNA using the immunoSEQ Assay, a bias-controlled multiplex PCR. As for how the authors treated the data: The number of nucleated cells in each sample was estimated from the amplification of reference gene primers within the assay. Sequence reads were collapsed and filtered to measure the absolute abundance of every unique TCRbeta CDR3 rearrangement. Productive Simpson clonality was computed per sample as the square root of Simpson's diversity index over productive rearrangements. This is the immuneACCESS table as TCRdb keeps it, with only in-frame sequences that have V and J called. A part of the clones is gone; compared with another copy, unresolved V genes explain less than half, and the rest is unexplained. That table is the source of V, J and clone size, and D and trimming were worked out from the DNA. The table for this sample lists around 220,000 clones; around 84% of them were counted only once. Over 7% of the sample belongs to the ten largest clones.

As regards this clone: Its antigen is not yet known. Within one base of it there is no much larger clone, and no base qualities were kept.

From a lookup of the germline V gene, CDR1 and CDR2 are MNHEY and SVGAGI. The junction shows trimming of 4 bases on V and 3 bases on J, plus 16 bases between the germline ends. From its cysteine to its phenylalanine, the CDR3 spans 16 amino acids. Solely the CDR3 DNA is kept, with 48 bases framed from the first base. Findings and caveats that apply to the study as a whole: The quantity of clinical and demographic metadata differed by source and by participant and was supplied without curation.

The TCR was taken from a middle-aged woman with acute COVID-19. Rearrangement joined TRBV6-5 to TRBJ1-5; no D gene call is confident. Material: PBMCs or T cells enriched from blood (not recorded which). The CDR3 amino acid sequence is: CASSSIPGRNNQPQHF. In nucleotides, the sequence is TGTGCCAGCAGTTCGATACCCGGGAGGAACAATCAGCCCCAGCATTTT.